The rows below give T cell receptor beta chains drawn from one sample of a study of vaccination effects on CD4 cells after COVID-19. Libraries were prepared by immunoSEQ multiplex PCR; TCRdb keeps only in-frame clonotypes and omits some of them. The sample lists approximately 28,000 clones; 75% to 80% were seen once. No antigen has been identified for these receptors. The material was CD4+ T cells from PBMCs cultured with HCoV-NL63 spike peptides, obtained before COVID-19 vaccination. All receptors come from a human donor who had a prior SARS-CoV-2 infection. Each CDR3 is given with its conserved first and last residue. Each record gives: V gene, clone size, D gene, J gene, CDR3 protein, CDR3 DNA. D genes are given only for firm matches. Some rows mark clone size as missing; the rest say once, few, many or name a class of expanded clone.

V gene: TRBV4-3; clone size: .; D gene: TRBD2; J gene: TRBJ2-7; CDR3 protein: CASSPELAGVYEQYF; CDR3 DNA: TGCGCCAGCAGCCCCGAACTAGCGGGAGTCTACGAGCAGTACTTC
V gene: TRBV5-8; clone size: .; D gene: .; J gene: TRBJ2-1; CDR3 protein: CASSLVGGNEQFF; CDR3 DNA: TGTGCCAGCAGCTTGGTTGGGGGAAATGAGCAGTTCTTC
V gene: TRBV7-8; clone size: once; D gene: .; J gene: TRBJ2-5; CDR3 protein: CASSLDGLTGGKDF; CDR3 DNA: TGTGCCAGCAGCTTAGACGGATTGACAGGAGGCAAGGACTTC
V gene: TRBV7-2; clone size: .; D gene: TRBD2; J gene: TRBJ2-1; CDR3 protein: CASSLVGAGASNEQFF; CDR3 DNA: TGTGCCAGCAGCTTAGTGGGAGCGGGGGCAAGCAATGAGCAGTTCTTC
V gene: TRBV30; clone size: .; D gene: .; J gene: TRBJ1-1; CDR3 protein: CAWIANRDDTEAFF; CDR3 DNA: TGTGCCTGGATCGCCAACAGGGATGACACTGAAGCTTTCTTT
V gene: TRBV14; clone size: .; D gene: .; J gene: TRBJ1-5; CDR3 protein: CASSQDVRQRGKNQPQHF; CDR3 DNA: TGTGCCAGCAGCCAAGATGTGAGACAACGAGGAAAAAATCAGCCCCAGCATTTT
V gene: TRBV29-1; clone size: .; D gene: .; J gene: TRBJ2-5; CDR3 protein: CSVDSEETQYF; CDR3 DNA: TGCAGCGTGGACTCGGAAGAGACCCAGTACTTC
V gene: TRBV5-1; clone size: .; D gene: TRBD1; J gene: TRBJ2-1; CDR3 protein: CASSGGGQGYNEQFF; CDR3 DNA: TGCGCCAGCAGCGGGGGGGGACAGGGCTACAATGAGCAGTTCTTC
V gene: TRBV18; clone size: .; D gene: .; J gene: TRBJ2-1; CDR3 protein: CASSPQESSYNEQFF; CDR3 DNA: TGTGCCAGCTCACCACAGGAGAGCTCCTACAATGAGCAGTTCTTC
V gene: TRBV9; clone size: once; D gene: .; J gene: TRBJ1-3; CDR3 protein: CASCRDAGASGNTIYF; CDR3 DNA: TGTGCCAGTTGCCGGGACGCTGGAGCCTCTGGAAACACCATATATTTT
V gene: TRBV27; clone size: few; D gene: TRBD1; J gene: TRBJ1-2; CDR3 protein: CASRWTGNYGYTF; CDR3 DNA: TGTGCCAGCAGATGGACAGGGAACTATGGCTACACCTTC
V gene: TRBV7-9; clone size: .; D gene: .; J gene: TRBJ1-2; CDR3 protein: CASSLAGGRSNYGYTF; CDR3 DNA: TGTGCCAGCAGCCTCGCTGGGGGGAGATCTAACTATGGCTACACCTTC
V gene: TRBV6-6; clone size: .; D gene: .; J gene: TRBJ1-4; CDR3 protein: CASSYPEKLFF; CDR3 DNA: TGTGCCAGCAGTTATCCTGAAAAACTGTTTTTT
V gene: TRBV9; clone size: .; D gene: .; J gene: TRBJ2-1; CDR3 protein: CASSVAPDTHQFF; CDR3 DNA: TGTGCCAGCAGCGTAGCCCCCGACACCCACCAGTTCTTC
V gene: TRBV5-4; clone size: .; D gene: .; J gene: TRBJ1-6; CDR3 protein: CASSPIPAGRNSPLHF; CDR3 DNA: TGTGCCAGCAGCCCCATCCCGGCAGGGCGGAATTCACCCCTCCACTTT
V gene: TRBV19; clone size: .; D gene: .; J gene: TRBJ2-3; CDR3 protein: CASSITVFGTDTQYF; CDR3 DNA: TGTGCCAGTAGTATAACGGTCTTTGGCACAGATACGCAGTATTTT
V gene: TRBV19; clone size: .; D gene: TRBD1; J gene: TRBJ2-1; CDR3 protein: CASSIQKGTGGNEQFF; CDR3 DNA: TGTGCCAGTAGTATCCAAAAGGGGACAGGGGGCAATGAGCAGTTCTTC
V gene: TRBV7-9; clone size: .; D gene: TRBD2; J gene: TRBJ2-5; CDR3 protein: CASSFNGGEETQYF; CDR3 DNA: TGTGCCAGCAGCTTTAACGGGGGGGAAGAGACCCAGTACTTC
V gene: TRBV7-3; clone size: .; D gene: TRBD2; J gene: TRBJ2-2; CDR3 protein: CASSFTSGNTGELFF; CDR3 DNA: TGTGCCAGCAGCTTCACTAGCGGAAACACCGGGGAGCTGTTTTTT
V gene: TRBV29-1; clone size: .; D gene: .; J gene: TRBJ2-5; CDR3 protein: CSAPGGQNQETQYF; CDR3 DNA: TGCAGCGCCCCCGGCGGACAAAACCAAGAGACCCAGTACTTC
V gene: TRBV5-1; clone size: .; D gene: .; J gene: TRBJ2-7; CDR3 protein: CASSSGGQDSYEQYF; CDR3 DNA: TGCGCCAGCAGCTCAGGCGGGCAGGACTCCTACGAGCAGTACTTC
V gene: TRBV7-9; clone size: .; D gene: .; J gene: TRBJ1-1; CDR3 protein: CASKGGYMNTEAFF; CDR3 DNA: TGTGCCAGCAAGGGGGGGTATATGAACACTGAAGCTTTCTTT
V gene: TRBV7-2; clone size: .; D gene: .; J gene: TRBJ1-1; CDR3 protein: CASSLVRDTEAFF; CDR3 DNA: TGTGCCAGCAGCTTAGTTCGGGACACTGAAGCTTTCTTT
V gene: TRBV9; clone size: .; D gene: .; J gene: TRBJ1-3; CDR3 protein: CASSVELFGRQYF; CDR3 DNA: TGTGCCAGCAGCGTAGAACTTTTCGGGCGTCAGTATTTT
V gene: TRBV2; clone size: few; D gene: .; J gene: TRBJ2-2; CDR3 protein: CASGRENTGELFF; CDR3 DNA: TGTGCCAGCGGCAGGGAGAACACCGGGGAGCTGTTTTTT
V gene: TRBV6-5; clone size: .; D gene: .; J gene: TRBJ2-7; CDR3 protein: CASSQLPANSYEQYF; CDR3 DNA: TGTGCCAGCAGTCAACTTCCAGCGAACTCCTACGAGCAGTACTTC
V gene: TRBV2; clone size: .; D gene: .; J gene: TRBJ1-5; CDR3 protein: CASRGGLGQPQHF; CDR3 DNA: TGTGCCAGCAGAGGGGGGCTTGGGCAGCCCCAGCATTTT
V gene: TRBV2; clone size: .; D gene: .; J gene: TRBJ2-3; CDR3 protein: CASSEGGADTQYF; CDR3 DNA: TGTGCCAGCAGTGAAGGGGGGGCAGATACGCAGTATTTT
V gene: TRBV9; clone size: few; D gene: TRBD1; J gene: TRBJ1-6; CDR3 protein: CASSVWDRGSPLHF; CDR3 DNA: TGTGCCAGCAGCGTGTGGGACAGGGGGTCACCCCTCCACTTT
V gene: TRBV3-1/TRBV3-2; clone size: .; D gene: TRBD2; J gene: TRBJ2-1; CDR3 protein: CASSRAGAVINEQFF; CDR3 DNA: TGTGCCAGCAGCCGGGCGGGAGCTGTCATCAATGAGCAGTTCTTC
V gene: TRBV11-2; clone size: .; D gene: TRBD2; J gene: TRBJ2-1; CDR3 protein: CASSSLAGHRHNEQFF; CDR3 DNA: TGTGCCAGCAGCTCCCTAGCGGGACATAGACACAATGAGCAGTTCTTC
V gene: TRBV7-2; clone size: .; D gene: .; J gene: TRBJ1-2; CDR3 protein: CASSLVGRYGYTF; CDR3 DNA: TGTGCCAGCAGCTTAGTGGGTCGGTATGGCTACACCTTC
V gene: TRBV7-3; clone size: .; D gene: .; J gene: TRBJ2-3; CDR3 protein: CASSLARDTDTQYF; CDR3 DNA: TGTGCCAGCAGCTTGGCGAGGGACACAGATACGCAGTATTTT
V gene: TRBV19; clone size: .; D gene: .; J gene: TRBJ1-2; CDR3 protein: CASSLHLPMSYTF; CDR3 DNA: TGTGCCAGTAGTTTACACCTACCTATGAGCTACACCTTC
V gene: TRBV7-2; clone size: .; D gene: .; J gene: TRBJ1-3; CDR3 protein: CASSSRSGNTIYF; CDR3 DNA: TGTGCCAGCAGCTCCAGGTCTGGAAACACCATATATTTT
V gene: TRBV18; clone size: .; D gene: .; J gene: TRBJ2-7; CDR3 protein: CASSESLMDYEQYF; CDR3 DNA: TGTGCCAGCTCAGAGAGCCTGATGGACTACGAGCAGTACTTC
V gene: TRBV19; clone size: few; D gene: TRBD1; J gene: TRBJ1-6; CDR3 protein: CASSARQGHLINSPLHF; CDR3 DNA: TGTGCCAGTAGTGCACGACAGGGTCACCTTATTAATTCACCCCTCCACTTT
V gene: TRBV7-8; clone size: once; D gene: .; J gene: TRBJ2-1; CDR3 protein: CASSLGPAGQAVDEQFF; CDR3 DNA: TGTGCCAGCAGCTTAGGACCCGCGGGACAAGCAGTGGATGAGCAGTTCTTC
V gene: TRBV24-1; clone size: few; D gene: .; J gene: TRBJ2-1; CDR3 protein: CATSGGRHNEQFF; CDR3 DNA: TGTGCCACCAGTGGGGGGCGTCACAATGAGCAGTTCTTC
V gene: TRBV4-1; clone size: .; D gene: TRBD1; J gene: TRBJ2-7; CDR3 protein: CASSQQGEISVQYF; CDR3 DNA: TGCGCCAGCAGCCAGCAGGGGGAGATTAGCGTGCAGTACTTC